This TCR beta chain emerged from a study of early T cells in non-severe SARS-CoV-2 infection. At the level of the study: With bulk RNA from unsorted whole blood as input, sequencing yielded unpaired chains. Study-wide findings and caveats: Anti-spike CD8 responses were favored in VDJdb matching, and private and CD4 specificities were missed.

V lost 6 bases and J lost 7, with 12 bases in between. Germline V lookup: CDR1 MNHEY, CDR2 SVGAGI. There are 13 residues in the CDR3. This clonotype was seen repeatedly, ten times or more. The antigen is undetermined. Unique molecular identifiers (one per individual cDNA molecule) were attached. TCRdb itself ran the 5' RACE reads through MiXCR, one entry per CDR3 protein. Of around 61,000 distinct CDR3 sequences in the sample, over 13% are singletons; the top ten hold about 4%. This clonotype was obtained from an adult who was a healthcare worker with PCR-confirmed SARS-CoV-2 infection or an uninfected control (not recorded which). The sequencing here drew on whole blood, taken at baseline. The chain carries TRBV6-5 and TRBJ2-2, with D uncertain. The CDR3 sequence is CASSPQAGGELFF. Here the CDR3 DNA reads TGTGCCAGCAGCCCGCAAGCAGGCGGGGAGCTGTTTTTT.